This is a list of T cell receptor beta chains from one sample in a study of blood T cell repertoires in COVID-19. TCRdb keeps only in-frame clones here, not all; method: immunoSEQ multiplex PCR. The data contain fewer than 350,000 clones, around 90% of them seen just once; the ten biggest clones take up about 5%. Sequenced: PBMCs or T cells enriched from blood (not recorded which). The receptors derive from a man aged 55 to 69 who had recovered from COVID-19. Each CDR3 is given with its conserved first and last residue. D genes are given only for firm matches. Clone size is not always given. Where it is, it says once, few, many or a class for expanded clones.

D,V,J,size,DNA,CDR3
TRBD1,TRBV2,TRBJ1-5,NA,TGTGCCAGCAATAGGGACAGGGACCAGCCCCAGCATTTT,CASNRDRDQPQHF
TRBD1,TRBV19,TRBJ1-5,many,TGTGCCAGTAGTCACAGGGGGGTCAATCAGCCCCAGCATTTT,CASSHRGVNQPQHF
TRBD1,TRBV5-1,TRBJ1-4,once,TGCGCCAGCAGCCCGCAGGGGGCCACCAATGAAAAACTGTTTTTT,CASSPQGATNEKLFF
TRBD2,TRBV28,TRBJ2-1,NA,TGTGCCAGCAGTTCCCCGGGACTAGTCTACAATGAGCAGTTCTTC,CASSSPGLVYNEQFF
NA,TRBV11-2,TRBJ2-5,once,TGTGCCAGCAGCTTAGCACAGTGGGAGACCCAGTACTTC,CASSLAQWETQYF
NA,TRBV3-1/TRBV3-2,TRBJ1-3,NA,TGTGCCAGCAGCCAAGATCACAGAACGTACTCTGGAAACACCATATATTTT,CASSQDHRTYSGNTIYF
NA,TRBV29-1,TRBJ2-7,NA,TGCAGCGTTGGGAGGTCCGTGGGGCAGTACTTC,CSVGRSVGQYF
TRBD1,TRBV3-1/TRBV3-2,TRBJ2-1,few,TGTGCCAGCAGACTCCGGGACAGGGGAGTACATGAGCAGTTCTTC,CASRLRDRGVHEQFF
NA,TRBV3-1/TRBV3-2,TRBJ1-6,NA,TGTGCCAGCACCACTCTGGGAGGGAGTAATTCACCCCTCCACTTT,CASTTLGGSNSPLHF
NA,TRBV7-9,TRBJ1-6,NA,TGTGCCAGCAGCTTAGGAGCAGGGGCCTACAATTCACCCCTCCACTTT,CASSLGAGAYNSPLHF
TRBD2,TRBV3-1/TRBV3-2,TRBJ2-3,NA,TGTGCCAGCAGCCGACTAGCGGGAGCGGGAGATACGCAGTATTTT,CASSRLAGAGDTQYF
NA,TRBV20-1,TRBJ2-7,NA,TGCAGTGCTAGCGGGTACGAGCAGTACTTC,CSASGYEQYF
TRBD1,TRBV5-1,TRBJ1-3,NA,TGCGCCAGCAGCTGGCAGAGGACAGGGGAAGTGAATTTT,CASSWQRTGEVNF
TRBD1,TRBV15,TRBJ1-5,NA,TGTGCCACCAGCAATCCCCTAGGGGGCGAGCAGCCCCAGCATTTT,CATSNPLGGEQPQHF
NA,TRBV7-9,TRBJ2-6,NA,TGTGCCAGCACCCAGGGATCTGGGGCCAACGTCCTGACTTTC,CASTQGSGANVLTF
NA,TRBV27,TRBJ2-2,once,TGTGCCAGCAGTTTAACCCCCAGGGGGGAGCTGTTTTTT,CASSLTPRGELFF
TRBD2,TRBV24-1,TRBJ2-7,NA,TGTGCCACCAGTGAAGCCCAGCGGACTAGCTCCTACGAGCAGTACTTC,CATSEAQRTSSYEQYF
TRBD1,TRBV5-8,TRBJ1-5,NA,TGTGCCAGCAGCGCGGGACAGGTCAATCAGCCCCAGCATTTT,CASSAGQVNQPQHF
TRBD1,TRBV7-3,TRBJ1-1,NA,TGTGCCAGCAGGTCGACAGGGGGCCCTAGCACTGAAGCTTTCTTT,CASRSTGGPSTEAFF
NA,TRBV7-3,TRBJ1-5,once,TGTGCCAGCAGCCAACCTCGATTCTATAGCAATCAGCCCCAGCATTTT,CASSQPRFYSNQPQHF
NA,TRBV6-5,TRBJ2-6,once,TGTGCCAGCAGTTACTCCATCGCAGCTGGGGCCAACGTCCTGACTTTC,CASSYSIAAGANVLTF
NA,TRBV28,TRBJ2-2,NA,TGTGCCAGCAGTCCCCCAACAGGGTCCCCCACCGGGGAGCTGTTTTTT,CASSPPTGSPTGELFF
NA,TRBV6-5,TRBJ1-1,NA,TGTGCCAGCAGTTACTCGTCAGGGGCTGAAGCTTTCTTT,CASSYSSGAEAFF
TRBD1,TRBV5-4,TRBJ1-6,NA,TGTGCCAGCAGCAGTGGACAGGGGCGGTCCTATAATTCACCCCTCCACTTT,CASSSGQGRSYNSPLHF
TRBD1,TRBV7-2,TRBJ1-5,NA,TGTGCCAGCAGCTTACAGTCGACAGGGGGTGGGCAGCCCCAGCATTTT,CASSLQSTGGGQPQHF
NA,TRBV28,TRBJ2-3,NA,TGTGCCAGCAGGAGGACAGCCACAGATACGCAGTATTTT,CASRRTATDTQYF
TRBD1,TRBV3-1/TRBV3-2,TRBJ2-7,NA,TGTGCCAGCACACGACAGGGAGTCGCCTACGAGCAGTACTTC,CASTRQGVAYEQYF
NA,TRBV20-1,TRBJ2-7,NA,TGCAGTGCTAGTACTAGTGCCGTCTACGAGCAGTACTTC,CSASTSAVYEQYF
TRBD1,TRBV5-1,TRBJ1-3,NA,TGCGCCAGCAGCAACTCACCGGGACAGGGGAGAAACACCATATATTTT,CASSNSPGQGRNTIYF
NA,TRBV27,TRBJ1-2,NA,TGTGCCAGCGGGGGGGGCTATGGCTACACCTTC,CASGGGYGYTF
TRBD1,TRBV28,TRBJ1-1,once,TGTGCCAGCAGTCGATACAGGGGAGAAGCTTTCTTT,CASSRYRGEAFF
TRBD2,TRBV2,TRBJ2-4,NA,TGTGCCAGCATGATCGCGGGAGGGCCCTCGGCCAAAAACATTCAGTACTTC,CASMIAGGPSAKNIQYF
TRBD2,TRBV2,TRBJ2-2,once,TGTGCCAGCAGTGTGCGGGGGGCGCGGAACACCGGGGAGCTGTTTTTT,CASSVRGARNTGELFF
TRBD2,TRBV9,TRBJ2-7,NA,TGTGCCAGCAGCGAGGGGACTAGCTCCTACGAGCAGTACTTC,CASSEGTSSYEQYF
NA,TRBV30,TRBJ2-7,NA,TGTGCCTGGAGTGTGGTCAGTATAGGAGACGAGCAGTACTTC,CAWSVVSIGDEQYF
NA,TRBV11-2,TRBJ1-5,NA,TGTGCCAGCAGCTTAGGGCACAGCAATCAGCCCCAGCATTTT,CASSLGHSNQPQHF
NA,TRBV19,TRBJ1-5,NA,TGTGCCAGTAGTAACCCTCGAGGGCAGGATCAGCCCCAGCATTTT,CASSNPRGQDQPQHF
NA,TRBV20-1,TRBJ1-5,NA,TGCAGTGCTAGTGGCAGGGTCAATCAGCCCCAGCATTTT,CSASGRVNQPQHF
NA,TRBV6-5,TRBJ1-5,NA,TGTGCCAGCAGGGAGCAGCAGAATAGCAATCAGCCCCAGCATTTT,CASREQQNSNQPQHF
NA,TRBV24-1,TRBJ2-5,NA,TGTGCCACCAGTGATCCTGGCAGGGTGGGGGAGACCCAGTACTTC,CATSDPGRVGETQYF
TRBD1,TRBV2,TRBJ1-4,NA,TGTGCCAGCAACGACAGGGGGGATGAAAAACTGTTTTTT,CASNDRGDEKLFF